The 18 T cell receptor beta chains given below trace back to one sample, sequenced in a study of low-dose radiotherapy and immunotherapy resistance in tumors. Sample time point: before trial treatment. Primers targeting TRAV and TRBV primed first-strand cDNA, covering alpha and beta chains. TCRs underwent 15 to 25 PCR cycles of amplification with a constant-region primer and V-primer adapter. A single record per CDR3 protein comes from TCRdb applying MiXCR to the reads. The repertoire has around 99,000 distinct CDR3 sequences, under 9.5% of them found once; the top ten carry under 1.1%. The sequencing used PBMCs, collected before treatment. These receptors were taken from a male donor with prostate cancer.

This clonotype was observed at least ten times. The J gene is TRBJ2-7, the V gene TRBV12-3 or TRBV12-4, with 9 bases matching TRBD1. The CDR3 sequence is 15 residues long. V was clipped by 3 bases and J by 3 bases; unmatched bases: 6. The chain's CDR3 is CASSFMVGQGYEQYF. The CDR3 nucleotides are TGTGCCAGCAGTTTTATGGTGGGACAGGGCTACGAGCAGTACTTC.

CDR3 protein: CASSPGASNYGYTF. CDR3 coding DNA: TGTGCCAGCAGCCCCGGGGCCTCCAACTATGGCTACACCTTC. V usage is TRBV3-1 and J usage is TRBJ1-2; TRBD1 might be the D (5 bases). Germline CDR1 LGHDT, CDR2 YNNKEL (reference sequence). This CDR3 has 14 residues. The germline V and J ends were trimmed by 4 bases and 2 bases, with 11 bases remaining between them.

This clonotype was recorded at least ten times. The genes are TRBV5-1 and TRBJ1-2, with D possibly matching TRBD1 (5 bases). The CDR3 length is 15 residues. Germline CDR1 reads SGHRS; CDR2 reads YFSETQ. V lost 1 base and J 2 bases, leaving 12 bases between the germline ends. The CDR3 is CASSLRGQDNYGYTF. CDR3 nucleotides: TGCGCCAGCAGCTTGAGGGGTCAGGACAACTATGGCTACACCTTC.

Written as DNA, the CDR3 is TGCAGTGCTAGAGGGACAGGGGATAATTCACCCCTCCACTTT. Amino acids: CSARGTGDNSPLHF. The genes are TRBV20-1 and TRBJ1-6; 9 nucleotides align to TRBD1. Germline lookup yields CDR1 DFQATT and CDR2 SNEGSKA (reference sequence). J gave up 5 bases and V 1 base, and 0 bases lay outside the gene matches. This CDR3 is built from 14 residues.

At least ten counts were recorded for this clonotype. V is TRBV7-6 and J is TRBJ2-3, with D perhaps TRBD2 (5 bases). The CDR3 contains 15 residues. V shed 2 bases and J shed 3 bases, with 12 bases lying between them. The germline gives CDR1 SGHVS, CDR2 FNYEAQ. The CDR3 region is CASSLTRSSTDTQYF. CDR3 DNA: TGTGCCAGCAGCTTAACTAGGTCGTCGACAGATACGCAGTATTTT.

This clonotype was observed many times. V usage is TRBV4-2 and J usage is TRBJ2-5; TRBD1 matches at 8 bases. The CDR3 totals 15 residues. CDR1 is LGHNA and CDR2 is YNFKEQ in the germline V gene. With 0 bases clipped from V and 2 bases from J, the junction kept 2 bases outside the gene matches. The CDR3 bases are TGTGCCAGCAGCCAAGATTACAGGGGGCAAGAGACCCAGTACTTC. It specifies CASSQDYRGQETQYF.

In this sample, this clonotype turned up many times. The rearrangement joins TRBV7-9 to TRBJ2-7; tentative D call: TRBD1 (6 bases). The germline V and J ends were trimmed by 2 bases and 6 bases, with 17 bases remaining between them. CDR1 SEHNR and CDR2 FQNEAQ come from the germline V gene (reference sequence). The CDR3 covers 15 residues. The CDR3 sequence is CASSLSGGQLAEQYF. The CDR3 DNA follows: TGTGCCAGCAGCTTAAGCGGCGGACAGCTCGCCGAGCAGTACTTC.

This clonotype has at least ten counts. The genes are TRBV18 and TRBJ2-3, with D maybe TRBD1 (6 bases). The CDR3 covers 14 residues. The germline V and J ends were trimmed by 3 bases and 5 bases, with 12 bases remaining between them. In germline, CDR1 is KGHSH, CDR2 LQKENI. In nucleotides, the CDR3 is TGTGCCAGCTCACCCACAGGGTCCAGAGATACGCAGTATTTT. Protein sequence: CASSPTGSRDTQYF.

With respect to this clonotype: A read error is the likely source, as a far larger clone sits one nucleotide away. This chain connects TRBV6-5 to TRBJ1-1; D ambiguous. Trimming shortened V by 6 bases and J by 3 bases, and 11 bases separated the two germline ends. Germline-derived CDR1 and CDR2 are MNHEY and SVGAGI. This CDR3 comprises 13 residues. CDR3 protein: CASRRGSDTEAFF. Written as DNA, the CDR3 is TGTGCCAGCAGACGGGGTTCGGACACTGAAGCTTTCTTT.

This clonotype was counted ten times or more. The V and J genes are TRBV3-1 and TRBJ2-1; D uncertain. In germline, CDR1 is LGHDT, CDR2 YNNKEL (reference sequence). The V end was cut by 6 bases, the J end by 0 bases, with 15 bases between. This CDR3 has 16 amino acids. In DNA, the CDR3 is TGTGCCAGCAGTCGAGTCGCGACACGCTCCTACAATGAGCAGTTCTTC. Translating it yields CASSRVATRSYNEQFF.

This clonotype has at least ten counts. For the CDR3, the DNA is TGTGCCAGCAGCTTAGCCGGGACAGGGGATCAGCCCCAGCATTTT. Its translation is CASSLAGTGDQPQHF. The chain is built from TRBV7-2 and TRBJ1-5; 10 nucleotides line up with TRBD1. The CDR3 runs 15 residues. The trim removed 0 bases at V and 5 bases at J, leaving 1 base unmatched. Germline-derived CDR1 and CDR2 are SGHTA and FQGNSA.

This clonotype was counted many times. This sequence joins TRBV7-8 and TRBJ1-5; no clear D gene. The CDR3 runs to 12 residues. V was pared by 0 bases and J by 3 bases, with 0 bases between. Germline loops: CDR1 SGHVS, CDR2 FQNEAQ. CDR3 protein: CASSLANQPQHF. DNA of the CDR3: TGTGCCAGCAGCTTAGCCAATCAGCCCCAGCATTTT.

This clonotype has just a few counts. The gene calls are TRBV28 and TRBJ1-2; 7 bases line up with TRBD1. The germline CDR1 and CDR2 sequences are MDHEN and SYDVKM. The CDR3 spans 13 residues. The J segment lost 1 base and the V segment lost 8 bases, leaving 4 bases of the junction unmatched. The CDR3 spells CASHGDSNYGYTF. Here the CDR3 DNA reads TGTGCCAGCCATGGGGACAGTAACTATGGCTACACCTTC.

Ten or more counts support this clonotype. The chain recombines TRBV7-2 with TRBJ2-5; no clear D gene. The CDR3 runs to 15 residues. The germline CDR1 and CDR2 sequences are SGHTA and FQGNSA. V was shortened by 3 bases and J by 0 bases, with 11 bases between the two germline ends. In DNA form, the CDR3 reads TGTGCCAGCAGCTTTGCCAGGTCGTACCAAGAGACCCAGTACTTC. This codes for CASSFARSYQETQYF.

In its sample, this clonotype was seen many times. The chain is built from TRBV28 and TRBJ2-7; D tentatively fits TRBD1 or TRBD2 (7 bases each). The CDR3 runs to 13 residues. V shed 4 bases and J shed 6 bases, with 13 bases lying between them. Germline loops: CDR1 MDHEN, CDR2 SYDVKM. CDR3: CASSWEGAFEQYF. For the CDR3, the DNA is TGTGCCAGCAGTTGGGAGGGGGCTTTCGAGCAGTACTTC.

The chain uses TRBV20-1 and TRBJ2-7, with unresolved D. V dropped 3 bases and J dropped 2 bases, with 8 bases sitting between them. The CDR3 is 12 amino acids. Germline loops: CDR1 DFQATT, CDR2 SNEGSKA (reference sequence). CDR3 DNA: TGCAGTGCTAGGGGATATCCCTACGAGCAGTACTTC. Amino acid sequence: CSARGYPYEQYF.

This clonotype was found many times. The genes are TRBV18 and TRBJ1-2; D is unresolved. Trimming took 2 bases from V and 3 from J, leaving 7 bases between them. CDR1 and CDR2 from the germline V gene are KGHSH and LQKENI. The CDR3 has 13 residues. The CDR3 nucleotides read TGTGCCAGCTCACCAGGGTCGGACTATGGCTACACCTTC. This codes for CASSPGSDYGYTF.

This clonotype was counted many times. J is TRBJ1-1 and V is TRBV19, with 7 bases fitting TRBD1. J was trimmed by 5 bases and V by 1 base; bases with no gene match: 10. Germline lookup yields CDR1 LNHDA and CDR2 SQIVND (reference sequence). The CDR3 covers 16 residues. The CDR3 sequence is CASSIGGEGAGTEAFF. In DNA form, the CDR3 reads TGTGCCAGTAGTATAGGTGGTGAGGGGGCAGGGACTGAAGCTTTCTTT.